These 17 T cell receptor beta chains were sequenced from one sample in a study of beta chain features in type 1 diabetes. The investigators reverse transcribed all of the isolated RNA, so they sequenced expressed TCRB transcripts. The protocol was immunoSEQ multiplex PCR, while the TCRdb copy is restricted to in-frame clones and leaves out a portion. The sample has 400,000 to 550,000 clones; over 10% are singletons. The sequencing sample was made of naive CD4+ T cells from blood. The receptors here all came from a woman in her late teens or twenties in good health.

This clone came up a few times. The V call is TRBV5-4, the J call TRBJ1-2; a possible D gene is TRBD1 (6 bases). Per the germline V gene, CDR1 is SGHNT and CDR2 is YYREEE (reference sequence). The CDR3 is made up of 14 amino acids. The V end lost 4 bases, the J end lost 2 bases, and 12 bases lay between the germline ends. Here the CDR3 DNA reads TGTGCCAGCAGCCTGACGCAGGGGAACTATGGCTACACCTTC. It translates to CASSLTQGNYGYTF.

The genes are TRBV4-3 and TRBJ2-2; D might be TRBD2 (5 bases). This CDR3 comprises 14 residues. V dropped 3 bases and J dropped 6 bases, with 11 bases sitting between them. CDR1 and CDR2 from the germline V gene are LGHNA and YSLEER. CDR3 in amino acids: CASSQSGVPGELFF. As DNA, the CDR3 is TGCGCCAGCAGCCAGTCCGGGGTTCCCGGGGAGCTGTTTTTT.

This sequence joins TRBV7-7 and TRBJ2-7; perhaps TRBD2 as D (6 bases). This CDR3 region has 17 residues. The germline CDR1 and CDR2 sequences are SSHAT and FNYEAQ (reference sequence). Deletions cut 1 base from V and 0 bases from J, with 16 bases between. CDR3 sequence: CASSLGPSREHSYEQYV. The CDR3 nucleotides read TGTGCCAGCAGCTTAGGACCAAGTCGGGAGCACTCCTACGAGCAGTACGTC.

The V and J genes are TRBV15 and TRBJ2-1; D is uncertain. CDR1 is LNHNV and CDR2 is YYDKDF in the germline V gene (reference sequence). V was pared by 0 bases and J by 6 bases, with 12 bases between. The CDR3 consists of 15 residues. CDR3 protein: CATSRDKAGFNEQFF. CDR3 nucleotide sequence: TGTGCCACCAGCAGAGATAAGGCCGGATTCAATGAGCAGTTCTTC.

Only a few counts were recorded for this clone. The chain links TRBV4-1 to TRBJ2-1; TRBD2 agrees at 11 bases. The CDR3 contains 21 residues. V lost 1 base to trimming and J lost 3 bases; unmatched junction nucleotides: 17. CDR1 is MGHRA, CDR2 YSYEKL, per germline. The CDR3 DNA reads TGCGCCAGCAGCCAAGTGTTCGCGATTCTAGCGGGAGGTCGTAGCTACAATGAGCAGTTCTTC. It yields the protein CASSQVFAILAGGRSYNEQFF.

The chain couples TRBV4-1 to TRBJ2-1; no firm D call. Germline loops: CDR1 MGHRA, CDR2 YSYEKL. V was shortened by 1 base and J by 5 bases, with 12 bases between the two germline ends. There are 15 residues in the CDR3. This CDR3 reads CASSQGQVPHNEQFF. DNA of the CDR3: TGCGCCAGCAGCCAAGGGCAGGTTCCACACAATGAGCAGTTCTTC.

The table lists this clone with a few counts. As DNA, the CDR3 is TGTGCCAGCAGCTTTGGGGACGTCAGTGAAGCTTTCTTT. Its translation is CASSFGDVSEAFF. V usage is TRBV11-3 and J usage is TRBJ1-1; possible D gene TRBD1, 5 bases. V was shortened by 3 bases and J by 7 bases, with 12 bases between the two germline ends. Germline-derived CDR1 and CDR2 are SGHNT and YENEEA. There are 13 residues in the CDR3.

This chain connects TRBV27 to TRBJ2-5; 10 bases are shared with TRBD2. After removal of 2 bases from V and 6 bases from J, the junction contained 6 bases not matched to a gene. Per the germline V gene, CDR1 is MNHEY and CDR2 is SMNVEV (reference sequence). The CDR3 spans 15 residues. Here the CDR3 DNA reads TGTGCCAGCAGTTTAATCCCTAGCGGGAGAAAGACCCAGTACTTC. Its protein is CASSLIPSGRKTQYF.

CDR3 coding DNA: TGCAGCGTGAGGATGGCCTCCAGGTCACCCCTCCACTTT. As protein: CSVRMASRSPLHF. V and J are TRBV29-1 and TRBJ1-6, with unresolved D. This CDR3 region has 13 residues. Trimming removed 6 bases from V and 10 bases from J, with 16 bases in between. Per germline, CDR1 SQVTM and CDR2 ANQGSEA.

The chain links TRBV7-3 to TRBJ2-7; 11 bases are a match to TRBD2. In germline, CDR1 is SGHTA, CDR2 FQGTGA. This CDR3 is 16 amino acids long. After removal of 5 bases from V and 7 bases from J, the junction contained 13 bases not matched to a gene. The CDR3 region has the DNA TGTGCCAGCAGCCTCGGACTAGCGGGTGCCTTCGGGGAGCAGTACTTC. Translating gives CASSLGLAGAFGEQYF.

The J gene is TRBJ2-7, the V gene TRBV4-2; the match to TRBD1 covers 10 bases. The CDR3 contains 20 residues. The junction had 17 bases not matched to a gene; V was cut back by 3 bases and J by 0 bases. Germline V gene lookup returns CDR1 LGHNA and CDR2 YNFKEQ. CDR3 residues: CASSQMDRGAYNQLSYEQYF. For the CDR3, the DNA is TGTGCCAGCAGCCAGATGGACAGGGGGGCCTACAATCAACTCTCCTACGAGCAGTACTTC.

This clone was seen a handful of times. The CDR3 loop is CASRGRSGRTSTDTQYF. CDR3 coding DNA: TGTGCCAGCAGGGGGAGAAGCGGGAGGACTAGCACAGATACGCAGTATTTT. The chain carries TRBV7-2 and TRBJ2-3; 9 bases map to TRBD2. CDR1 SGHTA and CDR2 FQGNSA come from the germline V gene. The length of the CDR3 is 17 residues. The junction had 10 bases not matched to a gene; V was cut back by 6 bases and J by 0 bases.

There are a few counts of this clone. CDR3 protein: CTSSQERGGPQETQYF. DNA for the CDR3: TGCACCAGCAGCCAAGAACGGGGGGGCCCCCAAGAGACCCAGTACTTC. The rearrangement joins TRBV1 to TRBJ2-5; the D segment call TRBD2 is taken from the table without a DNA check. TRBV1 is a documented pseudogene. CDR3 length: 16 residues.

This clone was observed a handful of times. The CDR3 sequence is CASSTSPGAQPKNIQYF. In nucleotides, the CDR3 is TGTGCCAGCAGCACCTCCCCGGGGGCGCAACCCAAAAACATTCAGTACTTC. The chain has TRBV7-9 and TRBJ2-4; D possibly uses TRBD1 or TRBD2 (6 bases each). The CDR3 sequence is 17 residues long. V lost 5 bases to trimming and J lost 2 bases, with 19 bases between them. The germline gives CDR1 SEHNR, CDR2 FQNEAQ (reference sequence).

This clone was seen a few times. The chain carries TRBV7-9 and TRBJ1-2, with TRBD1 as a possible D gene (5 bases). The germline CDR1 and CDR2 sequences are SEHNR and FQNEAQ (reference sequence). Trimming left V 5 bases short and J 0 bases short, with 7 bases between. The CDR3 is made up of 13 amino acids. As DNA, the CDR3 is TGTGCCAGCAGCGAGACAGCTAACTATGGCTACACCTTC. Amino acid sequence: CASSETANYGYTF.

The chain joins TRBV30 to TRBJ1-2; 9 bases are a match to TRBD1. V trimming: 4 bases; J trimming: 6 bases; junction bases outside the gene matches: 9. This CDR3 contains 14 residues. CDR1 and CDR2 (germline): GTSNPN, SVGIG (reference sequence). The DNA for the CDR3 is TGTGCCTGGACTCGGGACAGGGTAATGGATGGCTACACCTTC. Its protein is CAWTRDRVMDGYTF.

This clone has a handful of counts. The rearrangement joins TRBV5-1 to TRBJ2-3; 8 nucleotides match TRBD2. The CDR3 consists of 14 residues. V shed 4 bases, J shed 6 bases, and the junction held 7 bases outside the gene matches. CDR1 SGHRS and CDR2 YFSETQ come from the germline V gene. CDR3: CASSIGTSSDTQYF. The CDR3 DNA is TGCGCCAGCAGCATTGGGACTAGTTCGGATACGCAGTATTTT.